This is a list of T cell receptor beta chains from one sample in a study of response to subunit inactivated influenza vaccine. TCRdb called the RT-PCR reads again in MiXCR, with one record for every CDR3 protein. The sample has more than 450,000 distinct CDR3 sequences, approximately 10% seen once. Material: PBMCs from blood, obtained on the day of vaccination. The receptors come from a man aged 45-60 years who received an inactivated influenza vaccine. Both conserved end residues are part of each CDR3. D genes are given only for firm matches. Clone size is given for some rows only: seen once, a few or many times, or a class if the clone is expanded.

many,TRBV5-5,TRBJ2-2,.,CASSFPGGLDTGELFF,TGTGCCAGCAGCTTCCCCGGGGGGCTGGACACCGGGGAGCTGTTTTTT
.,TRBV10-3,TRBJ2-1,TRBD2,CAISGGGLPNEQFF,TGTGCCATCAGTGGGGGGGGACTACCCAATGAGCAGTTCTTC
.,TRBV7-2,TRBJ2-7,TRBD1,CASSLGGTGGLEQYF,TGTGCCAGCAGCTTAGGAGGGACAGGGGGACTCGAGCAGTACTTC
.,TRBV12-3/TRBV12-4,TRBJ1-2,.,CASSTWDGPHTF,TGTGCCAGCAGTACTTGGGACGGGCCCCACACCTTC
.,TRBV5-1,TRBJ2-5,.,CASSLGRGEQETQYF,TGCGCCAGCAGCTTGGGACGTGGGGAACAAGAGACCCAGTACTTC
few,TRBV10-2,TRBJ2-7,TRBD2,CASKGLAGVTPREQYF,TGCGCCAGCAAAGGACTAGCGGGGGTCACTCCTCGCGAGCAGTACTTC
few,TRBV29-1,TRBJ2-7,.,CSVLSGETYEQYF,TGCAGCGTTCTGAGCGGTGAAACCTACGAGCAGTACTTC
.,TRBV9,TRBJ2-3,TRBD2,CASSVELAGADTQYF,TGTGCCAGCAGCGTAGAACTAGCGGGGGCAGATACGCAGTATTTT
.,TRBV12-3/TRBV12-4,TRBJ2-7,.,CASSRTGREQYF,TGTGCCAGCAGCCGAACAGGGCGGGAGCAGTACTTC
.,TRBV7-3,TRBJ2-2,TRBD2,CASSSRTSVNTGELFF,TGTGCCAGCAGCTCCCGGACTAGCGTGAACACCGGGGAGCTGTTTTTT
.,TRBV12-3/TRBV12-4,TRBJ2-5,TRBD2,CASTLTSRETQYF,TGTGCCAGCACCCTGACTAGCCGGGAGACCCAGTACTTC
many,TRBV6-2/TRBV6-3,TRBJ2-1,TRBD2,CASSYLASGYNEQFF,TGTGCCAGCAGTTACTTGGCTAGCGGTTACAATGAGCAGTTCTTC
many,TRBV7-9,TRBJ2-3,.,CASSQSVTNTQYF,TGTGCCAGCAGCCAATCGGTTACAAATACGCAGTATTTT
.,TRBV11-2,TRBJ2-7,.,CASSPFGQYEQYF,TGTGCCAGCAGTCCTTTCGGACAGTACGAGCAGTACTTC
few,TRBV27,TRBJ2-5,TRBD2,CASSLIAGLPETQYF,TGTGCCAGCAGTTTAATAGCGGGTCTTCCAGAGACCCAGTACTTC
many,TRBV5-1,TRBJ1-2,TRBD1,CASTSLGTAYGYTF,TGCGCCAGCACCTCATTGGGGACAGCCTATGGCTACACCTTC
few,TRBV6-2/TRBV6-3,TRBJ2-2,TRBD2,CASSYGSVGLGVGRELFF,TGTGCCAGCAGTTACGGGTCCGTTGGACTAGGTGTTGGCCGGGAGCTGTTTTTT
few,TRBV12-3/TRBV12-4,TRBJ1-2,TRBD1,CASSKQGANYGYTF,TGTGCCAGCAGTAAACAGGGGGCGAACTATGGCTACACCTTC
few,TRBV4-3,TRBJ2-7,.,CASSQALNYEQYF,TGCGCCAGCAGCCAGGCATTGAACTACGAGCAGTACTTC
.,TRBV28,TRBJ2-5,TRBD1,CASSLPDRGSLGETQYF,TGTGCCAGCAGTTTGCCTGACAGGGGGAGTTTAGGGGAGACCCAGTACTTC
.,TRBV20-1,TRBJ2-3,TRBD1,CSANGQGLGKDTQYF,TGCAGTGCAAACGGACAGGGCTTGGGTAAAGATACGCAGTATTTT
.,TRBV6-1,TRBJ2-7,.,CASSPRWTESYEQYF,TGTGCCAGCTCCCCCCGTTGGACAGAATCCTACGAGCAGTACTTC
many,TRBV5-1,TRBJ1-1,.,CASSFLTAVDGEAFF,TGCGCCAGCAGCTTCCTGACTGCCGTTGATGGTGAAGCTTTCTTT
few,TRBV6-1,TRBJ2-5,.,CASRTGDQETQYF,TGTGCCAGCAGGACGGGTGACCAAGAGACCCAGTACTTC
.,TRBV3-1,TRBJ2-7,TRBD1,CASSIGTGTESSYEQYF,TGTGCCAGCAGCATCGGAACCGGGACAGAGAGCTCCTACGAGCAGTACTTC
.,TRBV6-2/TRBV6-3,TRBJ2-1,TRBD2,CASSYVAVGLAGGSYNEQFF,TGTGCCAGCAGTTACGTGGCAGTGGGACTAGCGGGAGGATCCTACAATGAGCAGTTCTTC
few,TRBV6-5,TRBJ2-5,TRBD1,CASSYARGPYQETQYF,TGTGCCAGCAGTTATGCCAGGGGGCCGTACCAAGAGACCCAGTACTTC
many,TRBV19,TRBJ2-2,TRBD1,CASRGTGGTGELFF,TGTGCCAGTAGAGGGACAGGGGGCACCGGGGAGCTGTTTTTT
.,TRBV11-2,TRBJ1-2,.,CASSQNPTVYGYTF,TGTGCCAGCAGCCAAAATCCGACAGTCTATGGCTACACCTTC
many,TRBV5-1,TRBJ2-3,.,CASSLGGVSTDTQYF,TGCGCCAGCAGCTTGGGTGGAGTAAGCACAGATACGCAGTATTTT
.,TRBV2,TRBJ2-1,TRBD2,CASSTGTSGIAYNEQFF,TGTGCCAGCAGTACCGGGACTAGCGGGATTGCTTACAATGAGCAGTTCTTC
.,TRBV4-1,TRBJ2-3,TRBD1,CASSPGQGEGTDTQYF,TGCGCCAGCAGCCCCGGACAGGGAGAAGGCACAGATACGCAGTATTTT
few,TRBV27,TRBJ2-1,.,CASSFFLVTSYNEQFF,TGTGCCAGCAGTTTCTTTTTAGTGACTTCCTACAATGAGCAGTTCTTC
few,TRBV11-2,TRBJ2-7,TRBD2,CASSQRTSGGYEQYF,TGTGCCAGCAGTCAAAGGACTAGCGGGGGCTACGAGCAGTACTTC
.,TRBV6-5,TRBJ2-1,.,CASQRGNEQFF,TGTGCCAGCCAACGGGGCAATGAGCAGTTCTTC
.,TRBV5-1,TRBJ2-2,TRBD1,CASRTGSHGELFF,TGCGCCAGCAGGACAGGGAGCCACGGGGAGCTGTTTTTT
few,TRBV25-1,TRBJ2-2,.,CASSATQNTGELFF,TGTGCCAGCAGTGCGACACAAAACACCGGGGAGCTGTTTTTT
.,TRBV5-1,TRBJ2-5,TRBD1,CASSYRPPGGSETQYF,TGCGCCAGCAGCTACAGACCTCCAGGGGGCTCAGAGACCCAGTACTTC
few,TRBV3-1,TRBJ2-7,.,CASSQATGSEQYF,TGTGCCAGCAGCCAAGCGACAGGCAGCGAGCAGTACTTC
few,TRBV28,TRBJ2-5,.,CASSSPPKEAKRTQYF,TGTGCCAGCAGTTCCCCCCCAAAGGAGGCCAAAAGGACCCAGTACTTC
few,TRBV5-1,TRBJ2-6,.,CASSWTGSGANVLTF,TGCGCCAGCAGTTGGACGGGGTCTGGGGCCAACGTCCTGACTTTC